The 9 T cell receptor beta chains below were found in one sample sequenced in a study of blood T cell repertoires in COVID-19. Sequenced by immunoSEQ multiplex PCR; TCRdb stores in-frame clones only, minus some. The table has about 100,000 clones, approximately 85% seen once; the top ten hold 3.5% to 4%. The sequencing input was peripheral blood. All receptors come from a man in his fifties or sixties with acute or convalescent COVID-19.

The chain's CDR3 is CASSQKSGGSEQYF. In nucleotides, the CDR3 is TGTGCCAGCAGCCAAAAATCAGGGGGAAGCGAGCAGTACTTC. The chain recombines TRBV14 with TRBJ2-7; 7 bases agree with TRBD1. Germline-derived CDR1 and CDR2 are SGHDN and FVKESK. Trimming cost V 2 bases and J 6 bases; bases outside gene matches: 7. The CDR3 has 14 amino acids. Supplemented by reference TRBV14 and TRBJ2-7, the full variable domain reads EAGVTQFPSHSVIEKGQTVTLRCDPISGHDNLYWYRRVMGKEIKFLLHFVKESKQDESGMPNNRFLAERTGGTYSTLKVQPAELEDSGVYFCASSQKSGGSEQYFGPGTRLTVT.

V usage is TRBV3-1 (or the pseudogene TRBV3-2) and J usage is TRBJ2-5; TRBD1 is a possible D gene (6 bases). The CDR3 is made up of 14 amino acids. The V end lost 2 bases, the J end lost 2 bases, and 9 bases lay between the germline ends. The V gene's germline CDR1 is LGHDT and CDR2 YNNKEL (reference sequence). CDR3 DNA sequence: TGTGCCAGCAGCCAACCGACAGGACAAGAGACCCAGTACTTC. This codes for CASSQPTGQETQYF.

This clone has just one count. J is TRBJ2-2 and V is TRBV7-8; D possibly corresponds to TRBD2 (6 bases). The CDR3 consists of 13 residues. Germline V lookup: CDR1 SGHVS, CDR2 FQNEAQ. With 4 bases removed from V and 7 bases from J, the gap between germline ends came to 10 bases. The CDR3 here is CASSSTRGGELFF. CDR3 bases: TGTGCCAGCAGCTCAACGCGGGGCGGGGAGCTGTTTTTT.

The chain is built from TRBV18 and TRBJ2-3; possible D gene TRBD1, 7 bases. Germline CDR1 is KGHSH and CDR2 is LQKENI. The CDR3 contains 14 residues. V lost 2 bases, J lost 5 bases, and 11 bases lay in between. The CDR3 DNA is TGTGCCAGCTCACCAGACAGGGACTTAGATACGCAGTATTTT. It specifies CASSPDRDLDTQYF.

Concerning this clone: In the same sample, other DNA sequences code for this CDR3. The V and J genes are TRBV7-2 and TRBJ2-7, with TRBD2 matching over 8 bases. The CDR3 has 15 amino acids. Germline V gene data show CDR1 as SGHTA and CDR2 as FQGNSA. V shed 1 base and J 2 bases; nucleotides not matched to a gene: 4. The CDR3 nucleotides are TGTGCCAGCAGCTTAGGTCTAGCGGGTGCCTACGAGCAGTACTTC. It specifies CASSLGLAGAYEQYF.

This chain joins TRBV5-1 and TRBJ2-1, with 9 bases that match TRBD1. The germline V gene encodes CDR1 SGHRS and CDR2 YFSETQ. The V and J ends lost 2 bases and 5 bases, in that order; junction bases with no gene match: 14. The CDR3 runs to 18 residues. CDR3 in amino acids: CASSFEWHRDRVNNEQFF. The CDR3 DNA reads as TGCGCCAGCAGCTTTGAATGGCACCGGGACAGGGTTAACAATGAGCAGTTCTTC.

The CDR3 bases are TGTGCCATCAGAGCGGACTCTTGGTACCAAGAGACCCAGTACTTC. Translation: CAIRADSWYQETQYF. This chain connects TRBV10-3 to TRBJ2-5; a weak D match, TRBD2 (5 bases). CDR3 length: 15 residues. Trimming took 6 bases from V and 0 from J, leaving 14 bases between them. Germline V gene lookup returns CDR1 ENHRY and CDR2 SYGVKD.

V is TRBV14 and J is TRBJ2-3, with 9 bases identical to TRBD2. Germline V gene lookup returns CDR1 SGHDN and CDR2 FVKESK. Unmatched junction bases numbered 11, after V lost 0 bases and J lost 4 bases. The CDR3 has 18 residues. CDR3: CASSQEFLAGVRADTQYF. In DNA form, the CDR3 reads TGTGCCAGCAGCCAAGAGTTTTTAGCGGGAGTTCGGGCAGATACGCAGTATTTT.

The chain is built from TRBV11-2 and TRBJ1-2; a weak D match, TRBD1 (5 bases). The CDR3 is 14 residues long. The V gene lost 5 bases and the J gene lost 2 bases, with 12 bases spanning the gap. Germline V gene data show CDR1 as SGHAT and CDR2 as FQNNGV. CDR3 sequence reads: CASSPTDTNYGYTF. The CDR3 region has the DNA TGTGCCAGCAGCCCTACGGACACAAACTATGGCTACACCTTC.